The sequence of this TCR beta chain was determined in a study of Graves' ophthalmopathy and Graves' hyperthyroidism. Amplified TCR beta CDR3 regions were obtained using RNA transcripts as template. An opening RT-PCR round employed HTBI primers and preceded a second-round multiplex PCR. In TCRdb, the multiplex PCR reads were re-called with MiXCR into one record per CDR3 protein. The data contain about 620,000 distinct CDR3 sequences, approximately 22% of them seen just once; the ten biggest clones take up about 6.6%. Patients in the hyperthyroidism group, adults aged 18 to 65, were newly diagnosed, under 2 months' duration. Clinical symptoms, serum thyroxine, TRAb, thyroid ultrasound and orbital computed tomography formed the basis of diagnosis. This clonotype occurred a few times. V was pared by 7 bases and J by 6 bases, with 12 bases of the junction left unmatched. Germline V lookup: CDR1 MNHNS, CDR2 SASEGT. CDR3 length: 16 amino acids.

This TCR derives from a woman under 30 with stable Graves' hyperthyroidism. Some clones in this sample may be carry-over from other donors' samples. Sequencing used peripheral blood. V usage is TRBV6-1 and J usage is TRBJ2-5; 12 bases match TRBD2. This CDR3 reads CASNSGLAGTRKTQYF. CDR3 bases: TGTGCCAGCAACTCCGGACTAGCGGGGACCCGGAAGACCCAGTACTTC.